These 29 T cell receptor beta chains originate from one sample sequenced in a study of cytomegalovirus exposure and HLA in healthy donors. PCR employed 60 Vbeta and 13 Jbeta primers. Generated by immunoSEQ multiplex PCR, the TCRdb table keeps only in-frame clones and is missing some. The sample includes around 150,000 clones, more than 75% of them seen just once. Sequencing input: PBMCs. All receptors derive from a man aged 40-55 years in good health and CMV-seronegative.

As DNA, the CDR3 is TGTGCCAGCAGCCAAGATCTCCCGGACAGGGGTAATGAAAAACTGTTTTTT. Its translation is CASSQDLPDRGNEKLFF. The chain employs TRBV4-2 and TRBJ1-4, with 9 bases lining up with TRBD1. V was pared by 0 bases and J by 4 bases, with 6 bases of the junction left unmatched. This CDR3 spans 17 amino acids. Germline V gene data show CDR1 as LGHNA and CDR2 as YNFKEQ.

V usage is TRBV10-3 and J usage is TRBJ2-1; 16 nucleotides agree with TRBD2. CDR1 and CDR2 from the germline V gene are ENHRY and SYGVKD. Trimming took 8 bases from V and 0 from J; bases not matched to a gene: 7. The CDR3 contains 18 residues. The DNA of the CDR3 is TGTGCCATCCGTTCTGGGACTAGCGGGGGGGCCTCCTACAATGAGCAGTTCTTC. It codes for CAIRSGTSGGASYNEQFF.

This clone turned up a few times. V gene TRBV7-9 combines with J gene TRBJ1-5; TRBD1 aligns across 8 bases. The germline V gene has CDR1 SEHNR and CDR2 FQNEAQ (reference sequence). The length of the CDR3 is 15 residues. Unmatched junction bases numbered 3, after V lost 3 bases and J lost 2 bases. CDR3 bases: TGTGCCAGCAGCTTGACAGGGGTTCGCAATCAGCCCCAGCATTTT. It specifies CASSLTGVRNQPQHF. Together with reference TRBV7-9 and TRBJ1-5, the CDR3 gives the full variable domain: DTGVSQNPRHKITKRGQNVTFRCDPISEHNRLYWYRQTLGQGPEFLTYFQNEAQLEKSRLLSDRFSAERPKGSFSTLEIQRTEQGDSAMYLCASSLTGVRNQPQHFGDGTRLSIL.

The J gene is TRBJ1-5, the V gene TRBV18, with TRBD1 matching over 7 bases. The CDR3 is made up of 15 amino acids. Germline V lookup: CDR1 KGHSH, CDR2 LQKENI. J was trimmed by 3 bases and V by 2 bases; bases with no gene match: 4. Written as DNA, the CDR3 is TGTGCCAGCTCACCATCGGGACAGTACAATCAGCCCCAGCATTTT. Its translation is CASSPSGQYNQPQHF.

The V call is TRBV5-6, the J call TRBJ1-1, with D unclear. The V end was cut by 2 bases, the J end by 1 base, with 6 bases between. This CDR3 has 13 amino acids. Germline lookup yields CDR1 SGHDT and CDR2 YYEEEE. The CDR3 here is CASSFGGNTEAFF. CDR3 bases: TGTGCCAGCAGCTTCGGAGGGAACACTGAAGCTTTCTTT.

The genes are TRBV4-2 and TRBJ2-5, with TRBD2 identical over 15 bases. Germline CDR1 LGHNA, CDR2 YNFKEQ. Trimming cost V 1 base and J 1 base; bases outside gene matches: 1. The CDR3 sequence is 17 residues long. In DNA, the CDR3 is TGTGCCAGCAGCCAAGGGACTAGCGGGAGGGTCCAAGAGACCCAGTACTTC. Protein sequence: CASSQGTSGRVQETQYF.

The chain links TRBV5-4 to TRBJ1-1; D call uncertain. Trimming took off 0 bases at V and 0 bases at J, with 12 bases between the two ends. Germline CDR1 and CDR2: SGHNT and YYREEE (reference sequence). The CDR3 is 16 amino acids. CDR3 region: CASSLGEALMNTEAFF. In nucleotides, the CDR3 is TGTGCCAGCAGCTTGGGTGAAGCTCTCATGAACACTGAAGCTTTCTTT.

The sample holds a few counts of this clone. The J gene is TRBJ2-7, the V gene TRBV2; TRBD2 matches 16 bases. The V segment lost 5 bases and the J segment 7 bases; nucleotides outside the gene matches: 5. This CDR3 is 15 amino acids long. Germline V gives CDR1 SNHLY, CDR2 FYNNEI. The CDR3 here is CASSPGLAGGEEQYF. Here the CDR3 DNA reads TGTGCCAGCAGTCCGGGACTAGCGGGGGGGGAAGAGCAGTACTTC.

The sample holds one count of this clone. The gene calls are TRBV4-2 and TRBJ2-1; 10 nucleotides match TRBD2. The germline gives CDR1 LGHNA, CDR2 YNFKEQ. CDR3 length equals 15 residues. The V gene end was trimmed by 1 base and the J gene end by 5 bases; junction bases not matched to a gene: 2. The CDR3 reads CASSQASGGNNEQFF. The CDR3 DNA sequence: TGTGCCAGCAGCCAAGCTAGCGGGGGAAACAATGAGCAGTTCTTC.

CDR3 coding DNA: TGTGCCAGCAGCTTAGATCGGACTGTCGAGCAGTACTTC. It specifies CASSLDRTVEQYF. This chain links TRBV11-2 with TRBJ2-7, with D perhaps matching TRBD2 (5 bases). V lost 0 bases to trimming and J lost 6 bases, with 9 bases between them. The germline V gene encodes CDR1 SGHAT and CDR2 FQNNGV. This CDR3 is 13 amino acids long.

This clone was seen more than once but under ten times. The chain employs TRBV2 and TRBJ2-4; a possible D gene is TRBD1 (6 bases). CDR3 length: 15 residues. Trimming took off 3 bases at V and 12 bases at J, with 21 bases between the two ends. Germline CDR1 reads SNHLY; CDR2 reads FYNNEI. CDR3 in DNA: TGTGCCAGCAGTGATCCCGGGGAGCCGTCGGACAGTCAGTACTTC. It is translated as CASSDPGEPSDSQYF.

The genes are TRBV6-5 and TRBJ2-7, with TRBD1 matching over 9 bases. The CDR3 runs to 16 residues. The trim removed 0 bases at V and 3 bases at J, leaving 6 bases unmatched. From germline, CDR1 is MNHEY and CDR2 SVGAGI. The DNA for the CDR3 is TGTGCCAGCAGTTACTCCAAGGGACAGGGCAACTACGAGCAGTACTTC. Protein: CASSYSKGQGNYEQYF.

The chain is built from TRBV27 and TRBJ2-5; 10 positions agree with TRBD2. Trimming took 2 bases from V and 11 from J; bases not matched to a gene: 8. There are 14 residues in the CDR3. Germline loops: CDR1 MNHEY, CDR2 SMNVEV (reference sequence). The CDR3, as DNA: TGTGCCAGCAGTTTAAGCGGGAGGGCTCGGGAGCAGTACTTC. Protein product: CASSLSGRAREQYF.

This chain joins TRBV21-1 and TRBJ2-3; no check of the table's D call, TRBD2, against the DNA was made. TRBV21-1 is recorded as a pseudogene. This CDR3 region has 15 residues. CDR3 DNA sequence: TGTGCCAGCAGCAAAGGGGAGGGGGGGACAGATACGCAGTATTTT. As protein: CASSKGEGGTDTQYF.

The chain joins TRBV5-6 to TRBJ2-1; 9 bases align to TRBD1. Germline V lookup: CDR1 SGHDT, CDR2 YYEEEE. The CDR3 has 14 amino acids. V shed 2 bases and J 7 bases; nucleotides not matched to a gene: 4. In nucleotides, the CDR3 is TGTGCCAGCAGCTTCGGGACAGGGAATAATGAGCAGTTCTTC. Amino acids: CASSFGTGNNEQFF.

In the case of this clone: The junction and the germline gene differ at one end; a read error may be behind it. V and J are TRBV7-9 and TRBJ2-3; possible D gene TRBD1, 6 bases. The CDR3 is 16 residues long. CDR1 and CDR2 (germline): SEHNR, FQNEAQ (reference sequence). This CDR3 is CSSSIRDTPPPGTQYF. Written as DNA, the CDR3 is TGTTCCAGCAGCATCCGGGACACTCCCCCTCCGGGTACGCAGTATTTT.

This chain links TRBV19 with TRBJ2-7; 8 bases are a match to TRBD2. After removal of 5 bases from V and 0 bases from J, the junction contained 12 bases not matched to a gene. Germline values: CDR1 LNHDA, CDR2 SQIVND (reference sequence). The CDR3 contains 17 residues. CDR3 residues: CASSPPQVAGISYEQYF. CDR3 sequence (DNA): TGTGCCAGTAGTCCCCCCCAGGTAGCGGGGATCTCCTACGAGCAGTACTTC.

This clone was seen only a few times. This chain links TRBV2 with TRBJ2-5, with D perhaps TRBD1 (6 bases). The CDR3 is made up of 14 amino acids. CDR1 is SNHLY, CDR2 FYNNEI, per germline. V shed 4 bases and J shed 5 bases, with 14 bases lying between them. The CDR3 region has the DNA TGTGCCAGCAGTGTCCAACAGGGAAGGGAGACCCAGTACTTC. Translation: CASSVQQGRETQYF.

This chain connects TRBV5-4 to TRBJ2-7; tentatively, D is TRBD1 (5 bases). V lost 0 bases to trimming and J lost 2 bases, with 15 bases between them. The CDR3 loop spans 16 amino acids. The germline CDR1 and CDR2 sequences are SGHNT and YYREEE (reference sequence). The CDR3 sequence: CASSLGQGLTPYEQYF. CDR3 bases: TGTGCCAGCAGCTTGGGTCAGGGCCTCACCCCCTACGAGCAGTACTTC.

This clone was seen once. V and J are TRBV10-2 and TRBJ1-1, with 7 positions matching TRBD1. This CDR3 has 17 residues. Germline CDR1 reads WSHSY; CDR2 reads SAAADI. V lost 4 bases and J lost 1; bases outside the gene matches: 12. CDR3 bases: TGCGCCAGCAGTGCAACCGGGACAGCGACCGCGAACACTGAAGCTTTCTTT. Its translation: CASSATGTATANTEAFF.

The chain carries TRBV4-2 and TRBJ2-5; the match to TRBD2 covers 10 bases. Germline V gene data show CDR1 as LGHNA and CDR2 as YNFKEQ. J gave up 2 bases and V 4 bases, and 7 bases lay outside the gene matches. The CDR3 length is 16 residues. As DNA, the CDR3 is TGTGCCAGCAGCCCGGGGAGCGGGGGGGGTCAAGAGACCCAGTACTTC. The encoded protein is CASSPGSGGGQETQYF.

The chain joins TRBV11-3 to TRBJ2-5; no definite D call. Germline CDR1 is SGHNT and CDR2 is YENEEA. V was trimmed by 6 bases and J by 1 base, leaving 15 bases between them. The CDR3 loop spans 15 amino acids. The CDR3 is CASSPRRLSQETQYF. For the CDR3, the DNA is TGTGCCAGCAGTCCACGGAGACTGAGCCAAGAGACCCAGTACTTC.

The chain carries TRBV5-1 and TRBJ2-3; possible D gene TRBD1, 6 bases. Trimming shortened V by 2 bases and J by 0 bases, and 10 bases separated the two germline ends. Germline values: CDR1 SGHRS, CDR2 YFSETQ. The CDR3 is 15 residues long. This chain's CDR3 is CASSFSGTSTDTQYF. The CDR3 DNA sequence: TGCGCCAGCAGCTTCTCGGGGACAAGCACAGATACGCAGTATTTT.

The rearrangement joins TRBV10-2 to TRBJ2-1, with 8 bases lining up with TRBD1. The germline V gene encodes CDR1 WSHSY and CDR2 SAAADI. This CDR3 has 12 residues. The V and J ends lost 3 bases and 16 bases, in that order; junction bases with no gene match: 8. CDR3 sequence reads: CASSDPGTGRFF. The CDR3 coding sequence is TGCGCCAGCAGTGACCCCGGGACAGGCCGCTTCTTC.

This chain links TRBV7-3 with TRBJ2-3; 7 bases are shared with TRBD2. Germline CDR1 is SGHTA and CDR2 is FQGTGA. J lost 2 bases, V lost 4 bases, and 6 bases had no gene match. The CDR3 is made up of 15 amino acids. The DNA for the CDR3 is TGTGCCAGCAGCTCGGGGGGTCCCTCCACAGATACGCAGTATTTT. Its translation: CASSSGGPSTDTQYF. The full variable domain, in which reference TRBV7-3 and TRBJ2-3 provide the parts outside the CDR3, is GAGVSQTPSNKVTEKGKYVELRCDPISGHTALYWYRQSLGQGPEFLIYFQGTGAADDSGLPNDRFFAVRPEGSVSTLKIQRTERGDSAVYLCASSSGGPSTDTQYFGPGTRLTVL.

The chain has TRBV5-8 and TRBJ1-1; 8 bases agree with TRBD1. This CDR3 has 14 residues. Germline V gene data show CDR1 as SGHTS and CDR2 as YDEGEE. V shed 4 bases and J 0 bases; nucleotides not matched to a gene: 2. The CDR3 DNA follows: TGTGCCAGCAGCCAGGGACAGGTGAACACTGAAGCTTTCTTT. Protein product: CASSQGQVNTEAFF.

The chain is built from TRBV30 and TRBJ2-7, with D possibly matching TRBD1 (5 bases). The V and J ends lost 7 bases and 6 bases respectively, with 19 bases between them. This CDR3 comprises 13 residues. Germline V CDR1 and CDR2: GTSNPN, SVGIG (reference sequence). The CDR3 reads CASSHGRVLEQYF. The DNA of the CDR3 is TGTGCCTCATCTCACGGCAGGGTACTCGAGCAGTACTTC.

This clone was observed a single time. The chain employs TRBV7-9 and TRBJ2-7; 8 bases map to TRBD2. From germline, CDR1 is SEHNR and CDR2 FQNEAQ (reference sequence). The CDR3 has 15 residues. The V gene end was trimmed by 5 bases and the J gene end by 1 base; junction bases not matched to a gene: 7. The CDR3 sequence: CASSPGGGLSYEQYF. CDR3 bases: TGTGCCAGCAGCCCGGGGGGGGGCCTATCCTACGAGCAGTACTTC.

This clone was recorded a few times. The chain links TRBV7-9 to TRBJ2-3; 8 bases fit TRBD1. Germline CDR1 is SEHNR and CDR2 is FQNEAQ (reference sequence). The CDR3 contains 12 residues. Losses at the gene ends were 5 bases for V and 11 bases for J; bases not matched to a gene: 6. The CDR3: CASSPQGTGQYF. CDR3 nucleotide sequence: TGTGCCAGCAGCCCTCAAGGGACAGGGCAGTATTTT.